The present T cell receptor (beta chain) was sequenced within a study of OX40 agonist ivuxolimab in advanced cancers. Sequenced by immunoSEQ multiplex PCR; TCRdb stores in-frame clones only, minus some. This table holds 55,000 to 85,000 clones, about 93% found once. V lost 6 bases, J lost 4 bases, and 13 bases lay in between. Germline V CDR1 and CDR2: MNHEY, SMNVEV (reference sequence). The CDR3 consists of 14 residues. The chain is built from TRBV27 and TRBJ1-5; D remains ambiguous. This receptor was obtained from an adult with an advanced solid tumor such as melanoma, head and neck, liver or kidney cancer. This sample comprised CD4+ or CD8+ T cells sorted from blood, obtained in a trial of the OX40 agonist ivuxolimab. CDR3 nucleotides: TGTGCCAGCAGCCCCGGGAACTTGAATCAGCCCCAGCATTTT. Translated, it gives CASSPGNLNQPQHF.